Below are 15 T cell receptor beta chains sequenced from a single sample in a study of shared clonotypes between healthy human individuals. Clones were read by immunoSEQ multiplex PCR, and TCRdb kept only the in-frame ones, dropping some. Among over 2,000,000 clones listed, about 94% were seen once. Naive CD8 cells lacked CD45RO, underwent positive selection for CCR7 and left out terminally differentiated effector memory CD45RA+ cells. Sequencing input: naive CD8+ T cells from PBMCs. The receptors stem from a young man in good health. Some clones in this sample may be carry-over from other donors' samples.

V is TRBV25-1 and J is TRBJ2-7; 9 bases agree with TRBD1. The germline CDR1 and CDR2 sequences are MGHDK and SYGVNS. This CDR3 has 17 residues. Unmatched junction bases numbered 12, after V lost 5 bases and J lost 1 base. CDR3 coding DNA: TGTGCCAGCAGTCCTTTTATGGGACAGGGAATATCCTACGAGCAGTACTTC. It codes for CASSPFMGQGISYEQYF.

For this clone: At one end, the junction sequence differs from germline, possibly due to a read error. The CDR3 protein is CASSQGGYRGISGNTIYF. The CDR3, as DNA: TGTGCCAGCAGTCAAGGGGGTTACCGGGGGATCTCTGGAAACACCATATATTTT. The rearrangement joins TRBV4-2 to TRBJ1-3; TRBD1 might be the D (6 bases). Per the germline V gene, CDR1 is LGHNA and CDR2 is YNFKEQ. The length of the CDR3 is 18 residues.

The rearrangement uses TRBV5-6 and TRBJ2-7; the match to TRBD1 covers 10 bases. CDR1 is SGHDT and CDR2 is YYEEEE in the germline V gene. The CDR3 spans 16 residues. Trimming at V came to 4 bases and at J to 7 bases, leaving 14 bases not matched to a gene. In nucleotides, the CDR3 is TGTGCCAGCAGCCCTGCTCCGGGACAGGGGTTGGGGGAGCAGTACTTC. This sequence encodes CASSPAPGQGLGEQYF.

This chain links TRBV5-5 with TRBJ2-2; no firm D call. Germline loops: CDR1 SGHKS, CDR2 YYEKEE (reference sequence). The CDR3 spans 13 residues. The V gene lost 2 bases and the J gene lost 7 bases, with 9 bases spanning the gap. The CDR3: CASSLPRLGELFF. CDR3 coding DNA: TGTGCCAGCAGCTTACCAAGACTCGGGGAGCTGTTTTTT.

DNA for the CDR3: TGTGCCAGCAGCTTAGCGTTCGTAACCACCGGGGAGCTGTTTTTT. Its protein product is CASSLAFVTTGELFF. This chain joins TRBV7-2 and TRBJ2-2; no firm D call. The CDR3 is 15 residues long. Germline CDR1 SGHTA, CDR2 FQGNSA. Trimming removed 0 bases at V and 4 bases at J, with 9 bases between.

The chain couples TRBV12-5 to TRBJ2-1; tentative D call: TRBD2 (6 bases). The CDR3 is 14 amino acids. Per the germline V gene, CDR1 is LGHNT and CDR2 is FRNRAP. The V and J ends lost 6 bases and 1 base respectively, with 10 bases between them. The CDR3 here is CASGWGRSYNEQFF. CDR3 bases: TGTGCTAGTGGGTGGGGGAGGTCCTACAATGAGCAGTTCTTC.

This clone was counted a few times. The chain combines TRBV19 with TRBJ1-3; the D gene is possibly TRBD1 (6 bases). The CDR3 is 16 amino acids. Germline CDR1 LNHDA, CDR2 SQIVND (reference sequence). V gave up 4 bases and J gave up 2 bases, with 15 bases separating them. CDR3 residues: CASSNWAGEAGNTIYF. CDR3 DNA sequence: TGTGCCAGTAGTAACTGGGCAGGGGAGGCTGGAAACACCATATATTTT. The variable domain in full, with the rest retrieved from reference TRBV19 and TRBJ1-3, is DGGITQSPKYLFRKEGQNVTLSCEQNLNHDAMYWYRQDPGQGLRLIYYSQIVNDFQKGDIAEGYSVSREKKESFPLTVTSAQKNPTAFYLCASSNWAGEAGNTIYFGEGSWLTVV.

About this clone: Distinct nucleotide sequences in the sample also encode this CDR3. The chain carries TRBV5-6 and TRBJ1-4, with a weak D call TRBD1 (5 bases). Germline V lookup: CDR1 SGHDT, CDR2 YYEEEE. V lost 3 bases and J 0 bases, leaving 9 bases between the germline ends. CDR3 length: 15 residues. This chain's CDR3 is CASSWGTATNEKLFF. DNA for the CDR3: TGTGCCAGCAGCTGGGGGACGGCAACTAATGAAAAACTGTTTTTT.

CDR3 protein: CASSLGGFKSSYEQYF. The DNA for the CDR3 is TGTGCCAGCAGCTTAGGGGGATTTAAATCCTCCTACGAGCAGTACTTC. The chain couples TRBV13 to TRBJ2-7, with D unresolved. Trimming cost V 0 bases and J 0 bases, with 12 bases left between them. Germline V gene lookup returns CDR1 PRHDT and CDR2 FYEKMQ (reference sequence). This CDR3 has 16 amino acids. Using reference TRBV13 and TRBJ2-7 for the parts outside the CDR3, the full variable domain is AAGVIQSPRHLIKEKRETATLKCYPIPRHDTVYWYQQGPGQDPQFLISFYEKMQSDKGSIPDRFSAQQFSDYHSELNMSSLELGDSALYFCASSLGGFKSSYEQYFGPGTRLTVT.

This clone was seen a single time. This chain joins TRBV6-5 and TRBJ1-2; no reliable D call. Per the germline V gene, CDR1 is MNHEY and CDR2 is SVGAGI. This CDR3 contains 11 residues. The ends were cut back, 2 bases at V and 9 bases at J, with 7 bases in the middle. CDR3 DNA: TGTGCCAGCAGTTACGAACAGCGCTACACCTTC. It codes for CASSYEQRYTF.

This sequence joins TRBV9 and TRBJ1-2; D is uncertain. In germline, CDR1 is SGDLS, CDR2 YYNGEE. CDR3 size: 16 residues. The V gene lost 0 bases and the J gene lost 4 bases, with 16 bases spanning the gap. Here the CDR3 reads CASSVDKFTGSYGYTF. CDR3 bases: TGTGCCAGCAGCGTAGATAAATTCACGGGGAGCTATGGCTACACCTTC.

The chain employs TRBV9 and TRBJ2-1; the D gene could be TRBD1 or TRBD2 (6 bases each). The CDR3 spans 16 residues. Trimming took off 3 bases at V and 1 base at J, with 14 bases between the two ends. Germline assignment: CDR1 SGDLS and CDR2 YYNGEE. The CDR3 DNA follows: TGTGCCAGCAGCGAGGGGGGCAGCCTTTCCTACAATGAGCAGTTCTTC. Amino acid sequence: CASSEGGSLSYNEQFF.

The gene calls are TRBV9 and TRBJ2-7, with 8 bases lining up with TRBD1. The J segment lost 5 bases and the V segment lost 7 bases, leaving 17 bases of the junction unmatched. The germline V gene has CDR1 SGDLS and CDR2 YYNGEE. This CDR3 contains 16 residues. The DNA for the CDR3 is TGTGCCAGCGGCTCACCTGTTTTGGGACAGGCAGACGAGCAGTACTTC. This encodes CASGSPVLGQADEQYF.

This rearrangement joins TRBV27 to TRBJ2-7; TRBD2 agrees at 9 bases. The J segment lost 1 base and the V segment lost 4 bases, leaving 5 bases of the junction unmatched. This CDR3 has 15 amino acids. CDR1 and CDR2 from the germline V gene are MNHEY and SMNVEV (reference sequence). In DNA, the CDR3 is TGTGCCAGCAGTTCCATGGCGGGAGGGTCCTACGAGCAGTACTTC. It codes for CASSSMAGGSYEQYF.

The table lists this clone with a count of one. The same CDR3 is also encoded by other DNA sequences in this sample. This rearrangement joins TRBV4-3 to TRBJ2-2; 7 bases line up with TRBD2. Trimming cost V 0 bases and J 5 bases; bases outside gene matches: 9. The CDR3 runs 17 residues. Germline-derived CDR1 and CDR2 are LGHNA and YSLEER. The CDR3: CASSQDTQREWTGELFF. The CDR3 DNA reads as TGCGCCAGCAGCCAAGATACCCAGCGGGAATGGACCGGGGAGCTGTTTTTT.